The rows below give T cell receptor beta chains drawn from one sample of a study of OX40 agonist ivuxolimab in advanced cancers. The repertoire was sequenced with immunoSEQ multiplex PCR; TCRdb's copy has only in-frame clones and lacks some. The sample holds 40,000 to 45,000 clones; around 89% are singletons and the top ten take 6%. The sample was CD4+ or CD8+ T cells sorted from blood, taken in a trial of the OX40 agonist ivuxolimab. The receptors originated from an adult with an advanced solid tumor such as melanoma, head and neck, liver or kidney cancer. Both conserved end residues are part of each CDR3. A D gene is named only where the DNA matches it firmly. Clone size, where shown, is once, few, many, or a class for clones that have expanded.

TGCGCCAGCAGCCAACTTGTAACAGGGGCTTTCTACGAGCAGTACTTC | CASSQLVTGAFYEQYF | . | TRBJ2-7 | TRBV4-1 | TRBD1
TGCGCCAGCAGCTTTGGTCGCTCGGGTCAGCGTCGATATACGCAGTATTTT | CASSFGRSGQRRYTQYF | . | TRBJ2-3 | TRBV5-1 | .
TGTGCCAGCAGCTTTGGACGGGGGTACGAGCAGTACTTC | CASSFGRGYEQYF | . | TRBJ2-7 | TRBV5-5 | .
TGTGCCAGCAGACCCGACAGGGGGTTGGGGTATGGCTACACCTTC | CASRPDRGLGYGYTF | . | TRBJ1-2 | TRBV6-5 | TRBD1
TGTGCGACATTTCTCGGGACTAGCGCCAAAAACATTCAGTACTTC | CATFLGTSAKNIQYF | once | TRBJ2-4 | TRBV19 | TRBD2
TGTGCCAGCTCATCCGGCGGGACAGTCACAGATACGCAGTATTTT | CASSSGGTVTDTQYF | . | TRBJ2-3 | TRBV18 | .
TGTGCCAGCAGCAATGATGGAATAGCGGGGGCAGGGGACACCGGGGAGCTGTTTTTT | CASSNDGIAGAGDTGELFF | . | TRBJ2-2 | TRBV21-1 | .
TGTGCCATCAGTGAGCGGATGGACAGTCAGCCCCAGCATTTT | CAISERMDSQPQHF | . | TRBJ1-5 | TRBV10-3 | .
TGTGCCAGCAGCTTAGTTCCCATGGAGACCCAGTACTTC | CASSLVPMETQYF | . | TRBJ2-5 | TRBV11-2 | .
TGTGCCAGATGGCTCCGGACAGGGGACTTGGCAGATACGCAGTATTTT | CARWLRTGDLADTQYF | . | TRBJ2-3 | TRBV5-3 | TRBD1
TGTGCCAGCAGCCCGCGGACTAGCCCTAGGGAGACCCAGTACTTC | CASSPRTSPRETQYF | . | TRBJ2-5 | TRBV7-2 | TRBD2
TGTGCCAGCAGATCCGGACAGGGAGGGTCCTACGAGCAGTACTTC | CASRSGQGGSYEQYF | . | TRBJ2-7 | TRBV6-5 | .
TGTGCCAGCAGCTTATTGTTGGGGGGCTCTGAAGCTTTCTTT | CASSLLLGGSEAFF | . | TRBJ1-1 | TRBV5-8 | .
TGCAGCGTCATTTCACAGGACAGGGTCAATGAGCAGTTCTTC | CSVISQDRVNEQFF | . | TRBJ2-1 | TRBV29-1 | TRBD1
TGTGCCTGGAGCCGCACACTGAACACTGAAGCTTTCTTT | CAWSRTLNTEAFF | . | TRBJ1-1 | TRBV30 | .
TGTGCCTGGAGTAGGGGCGCGGGCTATGGCTACACCTTC | CAWSRGAGYGYTF | . | TRBJ1-2 | TRBV30 | .
TGTGCCAGCACCTATCGGGGAGGTTTGAGCAATCAGCCCCAGCATTTT | CASTYRGGLSNQPQHF | . | TRBJ1-5 | TRBV5-8 | .
TGTGCCACCAGCACTCCACTACTAGTAAGTTGGTCAGATACGCAGTATTTT | CATSTPLLVSWSDTQYF | . | TRBJ2-3 | TRBV15 | .
TGTGCCAGCAGTGAAGAGGGGCTTAGCACAGATACGCAGTATTTT | CASSEEGLSTDTQYF | . | TRBJ2-3 | TRBV2 | .
TGCGCCAGCAGCGCGTCGGGACAGGGACCCACCGGGGAGCTGTTTTTT | CASSASGQGPTGELFF | once | TRBJ2-2 | TRBV5-1 | TRBD1
TGTGCCAGCAGTTCACAGGGAGCTGGGGCCAACGTCCTGACTTTC | CASSSQGAGANVLTF | . | TRBJ2-6 | TRBV28 | .
TGTGCCAGCAGTGACTCGAGCAGGGCTACGGAAGCTTTCTTT | CASSDSSRATEAFF | . | TRBJ1-1 | TRBV6-4 | .
TGTGCCAGCGAGGCGGGAGGGCCGAACTACGAGCAGTACTTC | CASEAGGPNYEQYF | . | TRBJ2-7 | TRBV27 | TRBD2
TGTGCCAGTAGTGGTCAGGGCAGGACCGGGGAGCTGTTTTTT | CASSGQGRTGELFF | . | TRBJ2-2 | TRBV19 | .
TGTGCCAGCAGTTCGAAACGGACAGGGGCTAACTATGGCTACACCTTC | CASSSKRTGANYGYTF | . | TRBJ1-2 | TRBV28 | TRBD1
TGTGCCAGCAGCTTGGGGGGGGTCGAGAACACTGAAGCTTTCTTT | CASSLGGVENTEAFF | . | TRBJ1-1 | TRBV7-6 | .
TGCGCCAGCAGCCAAGATCGAGGGTGGCAGTACTTC | CASSQDRGWQYF | . | TRBJ2-5 | TRBV4-1 | .
TGCGCCAGCAGCTCCGGGACAGGGGACGAGCAGTACTTC | CASSSGTGDEQYF | . | TRBJ2-7 | TRBV5-1 | TRBD1
TGTGCCAGCAGTGAGTCGACAGGGGGTATCGGGGAGCTGTTTTTT | CASSESTGGIGELFF | . | TRBJ2-2 | TRBV2 | TRBD1
TGTGCCAGCAGCTTGGATCGCCTAGCTATAGATACGCAGTATTTT | CASSLDRLAIDTQYF | . | TRBJ2-3 | TRBV5-4 | .
TGTGCCAGCAGTCGGCCCTCATCCGGGACGGATGGCTACACCTTC | CASSRPSSGTDGYTF | few | TRBJ1-2 | TRBV6-6 | .
TGTGCCTGGAGTGTACTGGGTGGTTATGGCTACACCTTC | CAWSVLGGYGYTF | . | TRBJ1-2 | TRBV30 | .
TGTGCCAGCAGCTTGGGGCTAGCGGACTACAATGAGCAGTTCTTC | CASSLGLADYNEQFF | . | TRBJ2-1 | TRBV5-5 | TRBD2
TGTGCCAGCAGTTCCGGCCGTACTGGAAACACCATATATTTT | CASSSGRTGNTIYF | . | TRBJ1-3 | TRBV6-5 | .
TGCGCCAGCAGCGCTGAAGGGACCTATGGCTACACCTTC | CASSAEGTYGYTF | . | TRBJ1-2 | TRBV5-1 | .
TGTGCCAGCAGTGAAACGGAGCGCCCTGGCTACACCTTC | CASSETERPGYTF | once | TRBJ1-2 | TRBV6-1 | .
TGTGCCAGAGGCCTACTTACCGGGACCCCGGGGGAGCAGTACTTC | CARGLLTGTPGEQYF | . | TRBJ2-7 | TRBV5-3 | .
TGTGCCATCAGTGAGTTTGGACAGGGTCGGAGCACAGATACGCAGTATTTT | CAISEFGQGRSTDTQYF | . | TRBJ2-3 | TRBV10-3 | TRBD1
TGTGCCAGCAGCTTTGGCCCGGGACAATCCTATGGCTACACCTTC | CASSFGPGQSYGYTF | . | TRBJ1-2 | TRBV7-2 | .
TGTGCCAGCTCACCGAAAGGCACAGGGGGGGCGAATGAGCAGTTCTTC | CASSPKGTGGANEQFF | once | TRBJ2-1 | TRBV18 | .
TGTGCCAGCAACTTCGGGAATAGGGATCAGCCCCAGCATTTT | CASNFGNRDQPQHF | . | TRBJ1-5 | TRBV28 | .